Below are 13 T cell receptor beta chains sequenced from a single sample in a study of blood T cells in healthy people across ages. For the second PCR, which ran for 7 to 11 cycles, a sample-barcoded 5' primer and a J-beta primer mix were used. TCRdb independently ran MiXCR on the 5' RACE reads; one entry per CDR3 protein. The sample contains over 550,000 distinct CDR3 sequences, 25% to 35% of which appear only once. Sequencing was done on a sample of blood. These receptors all come from a woman aged 80 or over in good health.

In this sample, this clonotype turned up many times. The chain couples TRBV20-1 to TRBJ2-3, with 16 bases fitting TRBD2. The CDR3 is made up of 15 amino acids. CDR1 is DFQATT, CDR2 SNEGSKA, per germline (reference sequence). V lost 8 bases to trimming and J lost 5 bases; unmatched junction nucleotides: 7. The CDR3 DNA is TGCAGTTCAGGGACTAGCGGGGGGGCAATAGATACGCAGTATTTT. Translating gives CSSGTSGGAIDTQYF.

About this clonotype itself: This may arise from a read error, as a much more abundant clone is one base away. The chain recombines TRBV3-1 with TRBJ1-1, with a possible D match to TRBD1 (5 bases). The germline gives CDR1 LGHDT, CDR2 YNNKEL (reference sequence). The CDR3 covers 13 residues. CDR3 sequence: CTSSQGGDTEAFF. The CDR3 nucleotides read TGTACCAGCAGCCAAGGAGGGGACACTGAAGCTTTCTTT.

The V gene is TRBV5-1, the J gene TRBJ1-1; D is unclear. This CDR3 spans 14 amino acids. The germline V gene has CDR1 SGHRS and CDR2 YFSETQ. Trimming cost V 3 bases and J 3 bases, with 12 bases left between them. In DNA form, the CDR3 reads TGCGCCAGCAGCTGGCGCCCCGGGGACACTGAAGCTTTCTTT. Protein: CASSWRPGDTEAFF.

There are many counts of this clonotype. The chain links TRBV30 to TRBJ2-7, with 7 bases identical to TRBD1. The CDR3 totals 13 residues. Germline CDR1 and CDR2: GTSNPN and SVGIG (reference sequence). The V segment lost 3 bases and the J segment 2 bases; nucleotides outside the gene matches: 4. This CDR3 is CAWRKTGTYEQYF. The CDR3 region has the DNA TGTGCCTGGAGGAAGACAGGGACCTACGAGCAGTACTTC.

This clonotype has a handful of counts. A read error may explain this, as a much larger clone is one base away. The chain couples TRBV5-1 to TRBJ2-1; TRBD2 is a possible D gene (6 bases). CDR3 length equals 15 residues. CDR1 and CDR2 from the germline V gene are SGHRS and YFSETQ. Trimming pared 5 bases from V and 4 bases from J, leaving 16 bases between. CDR3 loop: CASSMEGDTYNEQFF. DNA for the CDR3: TGCGCCAGCAGTATGGAGGGTGACACGTACAATGAGCAGTTCTTC.

This clonotype occurred many times. The CDR3 sequence is CASSSGTSGGYNEQFF. In DNA form, the CDR3 reads TGTGCCAGCAGCTCGGGGACTAGCGGGGGCTACAATGAGCAGTTCTTC. The chain couples TRBV7-6 to TRBJ2-1, with 14 positions matching TRBD2. V was pared by 4 bases and J by 3 bases, with 2 bases of the junction left unmatched. Germline V gives CDR1 SGHVS, CDR2 FNYEAQ. The CDR3 spans 16 residues.

This clonotype was seen at least ten times. V usage is TRBV29-1 and J usage is TRBJ2-3; 10 positions agree with TRBD2. Germline values: CDR1 SQVTM, CDR2 ANQGSEA. V shed 1 base, J shed 4 bases, and the junction held 14 bases outside the gene matches. The CDR3 consists of 18 residues. The CDR3 is CSVEGTAGGPPSPDTQYF. The CDR3 DNA reads as TGCAGCGTTGAAGGAACAGCGGGGGGGCCGCCGTCGCCAGATACGCAGTATTTT.

Many counts were recorded for this clonotype. A much larger clone differs from this one at a single base, so this may be a read error. V is TRBV5-1 and J is TRBJ2-5, with no clear D. The V end lost 3 bases, the J end lost 11 bases, and 14 bases lay between the germline ends. The CDR3 length is 12 residues. The germline gives CDR1 SGHRS, CDR2 YFSETQ. The CDR3 reads CASSSGLNEQYF. In DNA form, the CDR3 reads TGCGCCAGCAGCTCGGGTCTAAATGAGCAGTACTTC.

This clonotype showed up just a few times. A read error is possible here, since a much larger clone lies one base away. CDR3 nucleotide sequence: TGTGCCAGCAGTTACTGGGAGGGTGATCGCTACGAGCAGTACTTC. Translating it yields CASSYWEGDRYEQYF. The J gene is TRBJ2-7, the V gene TRBV6-6; 7 nucleotides align to TRBD2. The germline gives CDR1 MNHNY, CDR2 SVGAGI (reference sequence). The V segment lost 1 base and the J segment 3 bases; nucleotides outside the gene matches: 6. The CDR3 covers 15 residues.

This chain joins TRBV20-1 and TRBJ2-2; D is undetermined. Germline CDR1 reads DFQATT; CDR2 reads SNEGSKA (reference sequence). The ends were cut back, 3 bases at V and 1 base at J, with 12 bases in the middle. This CDR3 has 15 residues. This CDR3 reads CSARTGNVNTGELFF. The CDR3 region has the DNA TGCAGTGCTAGGACGGGTAACGTGAACACCGGGGAGCTGTTTTTT.

This chain connects TRBV7-2 to TRBJ2-1; possible D gene TRBD2, 6 bases. Trimming shortened V by 4 bases and J by 10 bases, and 11 bases separated the two germline ends. This CDR3 is built from 12 residues. Germline V gene lookup returns CDR1 SGHTA and CDR2 FQGNSA. As DNA, the CDR3 is TGTGCCAGCAGCTCCCTGGGGAGGGAGCAGTTCTTC. This codes for CASSSLGREQFF.

For this clonotype: At one end, the junction sequence differs from germline, possibly due to a read error. The chain links TRBV19 to TRBJ2-4, with D unclear. The better agreement between TRBJ2-7 and the DNA end casts doubt on the J call. Germline V gene lookup returns CDR1 LNHDA and CDR2 SQIVND (reference sequence). The CDR3 spans 15 residues. The CDR3 loop is CANSPWVPPSYEQYF. CDR3 in DNA: TGTGCCAATAGTCCGTGGGTCCCCCCATCCTACGAGCAGTACTTC.

CDR3 loop: CASHRGGSYGYTF. The CDR3, as DNA: TGTGCCAGCCACAGGGGAGGGAGCTATGGCTACACCTTC. V and J are TRBV7-2 and TRBJ1-2; TRBD1 matches 7 bases. The CDR3 loop spans 13 amino acids. Germline CDR1 reads SGHTA; CDR2 reads FQGNSA. J was trimmed by 4 bases and V by 8 bases; bases with no gene match: 7.